The clone carrying this T cell receptor beta chain has ten or more counts. The CDR3 regions of TCR beta were amplified from RNA transcripts. A set of HTBI primers served as the primers for a first-round RT-PCR of the TCR CDR3. MiXCR was run by TCRdb on the multiplex PCR reads, yielding one entry per CDR3 protein. The sample includes over 650,000 distinct CDR3 sequences, 16% of them seen just once. This entry is derived from a study of T cells in Graves' hyperthyroidism and ophthalmopathy. If no ophthalmopathy progression occurred within 18 months, Graves' hyperthyroidism was stable. Lactation, pregnancy, other autoimmune disease or uncontrolled infection excluded patients. Sequencing used blood. This clonotype originated in a man aged 18 to 35 with Graves' hyperthyroidism.

The CDR3 nucleotides read TGTGCCAGCAGCGCAGCTGAGTACACGCAGTATTTT. Translating it yields CASSAAEYTQYF. This chain joins TRBV7-2 and TRBJ2-3; no reliable D call. The V end lost 5 bases, the J end lost 9 bases, and 12 bases lay between the germline ends. CDR1 is SGHTA, CDR2 FQGNSA, per germline. The CDR3 totals 12 residues.